The rows below give T cell receptor beta chains drawn from one sample of a study of T cells in Graves' hyperthyroidism and ophthalmopathy. TCRdb itself ran the multiplex PCR reads through MiXCR, one entry per CDR3 protein. The sample shows around 690,000 distinct CDR3 sequences, approximately 15% of them seen only once. The sequenced sample consisted of blood. Source of these receptors: a man aged 50 to 59 with Graves' hyperthyroidism. CDR3s include the opening cysteine and the closing phenylalanine or tryptophan. A D gene is named only where the DNA matches it firmly. Clone size, where shown, is once, few, many, or a class for clones that have expanded.

v_gene	d_gene	j_gene	abundance	len	CDR3aa	CDR3nt
TRBV5-1	.	TRBJ2-1	.	15	CASTHLAGNYNEQFF	TGCGCCAGCACCCACCTAGCCGGGAACTACAATGAGCAGTTCTTC
TRBV6-1	TRBD1	TRBJ2-3	many	14	CATCTDRGTDTQYF	TGTGCCACCTGTACTGACAGGGGCACAGATACGCAGTATTTT
TRBV29-1	.	TRBJ1-6	few	15	CSVEGWAAGDSPLHF	TGCAGCGTTGAAGGCTGGGCAGCAGGCGATTCACCCCTCCACTTT
TRBV7-2	TRBD1	TRBJ2-6	.	18	CASSYRQGRSSGANVLTF	TGTGCCAGCAGCTATAGACAGGGTCGGAGCTCTGGGGCCAACGTCCTGACTTTC
TRBV20-1	TRBD2	TRBJ2-7	few	14	CSARISGRADEQYF	TGCAGTGCTAGAATTAGCGGGAGGGCCGACGAGCAGTACTTC
TRBV11-2	.	TRBJ2-3	many	17	CASSLDIRVAGTDTQYF	TGTGCCAGCAGCTTAGATATCAGGGTAGCGGGCACAGATACGCAGTATTTT
TRBV27	.	TRBJ1-2	few	14	CASRRIDAGPGYTF	TGTGCCAGCAGACGCATTGACGCAGGTCCTGGCTACACCTTC
TRBV20-1	.	TRBJ2-7	many	12	CSASGLNYEQYF	TGCAGTGCCTCAGGGTTGAACTACGAGCAGTACTTC
TRBV27	TRBD2	TRBJ2-7	.	17	CASSGRLAATSAYEQYF	TGTGCCAGCAGTGGTCGGCTAGCGGCTACCTCAGCCTACGAGCAGTACTTC
TRBV28	.	TRBJ2-5	.	15	CASSPESGVRETQYF	TGTGCCAGCAGCCCCGAGTCAGGGGTTAGAGAGACCCAGTACTTC
TRBV3-1	.	TRBJ1-1	.	13	CASSQVRGQEAFF	TGTGCCAGCAGCCAAGTTCGGGGACAAGAAGCTTTCTTT
TRBV27	.	TRBJ2-1	many	15	CASKLRGSSYNEQFF	TGTGCCAGCAAGTTGCGGGGTAGCTCCTACAATGAGCAGTTCTTC
TRBV7-8	.	TRBJ2-1	many	17	CASSLRLLLLKDNEQFF	TGTGCCAGCAGCCTTAGACTATTACTCCTCAAGGACAATGAGCAGTTCTTC
TRBV28	.	TRBJ1-1	many	13	CASYLRDNTEAFF	TGTGCCAGCTACCTCCGGGACAACACTGAAGCTTTCTTT
TRBV7-9	TRBD1	TRBJ1-1	few	15	CASSFYGTGKAEAFF	TGTGCCAGCAGCTTTTATGGGACAGGGAAGGCTGAAGCTTTCTTT
TRBV28	TRBD1	TRBJ2-5	many	12	CASRQGKETQYF	TGTGCCAGCAGACAGGGGAAAGAGACCCAGTACTTC
TRBV6-1	.	TRBJ2-7	few	13	CASTKGITYEQYF	TGTGCCAGCACCAAAGGGATCACCTACGAGCAGTACTTC
TRBV20-1	.	TRBJ2-1	.	16	CSAPPRTADSYNEQFF	TGCAGTGCTCCCCCACGGACCGCGGACTCCTACAATGAGCAGTTCTTC
TRBV28	.	TRBJ1-2	.	14	CASSFGTINYGYTF	TGTGCCAGCAGTTTTGGAACGATTAACTATGGCTACACCTTC
TRBV30	.	TRBJ2-3	.	13	CAWSVSTSSTQYF	TGTGCCTGGAGTGTGAGTACGTCCAGTACGCAGTATTTT
TRBV28	.	TRBJ2-7	many	13	CASSPPRTYEQYF	TGTGCCAGCAGTCCCCCACGTACCTACGAGCAGTACTTC
TRBV12-3/TRBV12-4	TRBD1	TRBJ1-3	many	11	CASSYGGTAYF	TGTGCCAGCAGTTACGGCGGGACAGCTTATTTT
TRBV30	.	TRBJ2-5	few	13	CAWRGDGTAREYF	TGTGCCTGGAGGGGCGACGGGACGGCGCGGGAGTACTTC
TRBV7-9	.	TRBJ2-1	many	12	CASSLLGSEQFF	TGTGCCAGCAGCTTATTGGGGAGTGAGCAGTTCTTC
TRBV29-1	.	TRBJ2-2	few	13	CSVSDRVAGELFF	TGCAGCGTCTCAGACCGGGTCGCCGGGGAGCTGTTTTTT
TRBV11-2	.	TRBJ1-6	many	13	CASRHLQSSPLHF	TGTGCCAGCCGTCATCTCCAGTCTTCACCCCTCCACTTT
TRBV7-2	.	TRBJ2-2	.	13	CASSLEQGGGLFF	TGTGCCAGCAGCTTAGAACAGGGAGGGGGACTGTTTTTT
TRBV7-2	.	TRBJ2-2	.	14	CASSLQRNTGELFF	TGTGCCAGCAGCTTACAACGGAACACCGGGGAGCTGTTTTTT
TRBV2	.	TRBJ2-1	.	17	CASSEDPEWGSNNEQFF	TGTGCCAGCAGTGAAGACCCTGAATGGGGGTCGAACAATGAGCAGTTCTTC
TRBV6-1	.	TRBJ1-1	.	13	CASKRWVNTEAFF	TGTGCCAGCAAAAGATGGGTGAACACTGAAGCTTTCTTT
TRBV3-1	.	TRBJ2-1	.	15	CASSQEWARDNEQFF	TGTGCCAGCAGCCAAGAGTGGGCAAGGGACAATGAGCAGTTCTTC
TRBV2	.	TRBJ1-2	many	13	CASSNYREDGYTF	TGTGCCAGCAGCAACTACAGGGAGGATGGCTACACCTTC
TRBV7-9	.	TRBJ2-5	few	15	CASSLDREIEETQYF	TGTGCCAGCAGCTTAGACAGGGAAATAGAAGAGACCCAGTACTTC
TRBV18	TRBD1	TRBJ2-6	few	20	CASSPLFGTGSNSGANVLTF	TGTGCCAGCTCACCACTCTTTGGGACAGGCAGCAACTCTGGGGCCAACGTCCTGACTTTC
TRBV4-1	.	TRBJ2-3	.	15	CASSQVGSGSDTQYF	TGCGCCAGCAGCCAAGTGGGGAGCGGGTCAGATACGCAGTATTTT
TRBV10-3	TRBD2	TRBJ2-7	many	15	CAISEELAGVYEQYF	TGTGCCATCAGTGAGGAGCTAGCGGGAGTTTACGAGCAGTACTTC